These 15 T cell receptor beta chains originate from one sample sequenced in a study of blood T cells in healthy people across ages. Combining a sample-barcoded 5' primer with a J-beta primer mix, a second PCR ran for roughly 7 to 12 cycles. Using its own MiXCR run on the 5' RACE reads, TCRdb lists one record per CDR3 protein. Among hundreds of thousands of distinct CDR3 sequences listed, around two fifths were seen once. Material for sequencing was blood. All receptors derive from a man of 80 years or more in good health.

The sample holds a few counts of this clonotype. The CDR3 sequence is CASSTTTGTGRRNEQFF. CDR3 in DNA: TGTGCCAGCAGCACAACAACCGGGACAGGGAGACGGAATGAGCAGTTCTTC. The chain combines TRBV7-2 with TRBJ2-1; 9 nucleotides line up with TRBD1. Germline V gives CDR1 SGHTA, CDR2 FQGNSA. This CDR3 comprises 17 residues. V lost 5 bases and J lost 7; bases outside the gene matches: 15.

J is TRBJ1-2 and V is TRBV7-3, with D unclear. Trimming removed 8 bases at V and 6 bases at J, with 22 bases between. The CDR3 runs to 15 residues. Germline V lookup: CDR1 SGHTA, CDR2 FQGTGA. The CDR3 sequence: CASPANGGISNGYTF. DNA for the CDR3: TGTGCCAGCCCGGCAAATGGAGGAATCTCCAATGGCTACACCTTC.

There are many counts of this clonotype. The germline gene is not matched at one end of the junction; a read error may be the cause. Written as DNA, the CDR3 is TGTGCCAGCAGGGAAGACAGGGGACCTAACTATGGCTACACCTTC. This codes for CASREDRGPNYGYTF. This chain connects TRBV2 to TRBJ1-2; TRBD1 aligns across 8 bases. The CDR3 runs 15 residues. CDR1 and CDR2 (germline): SNHLY, FYNNEI.

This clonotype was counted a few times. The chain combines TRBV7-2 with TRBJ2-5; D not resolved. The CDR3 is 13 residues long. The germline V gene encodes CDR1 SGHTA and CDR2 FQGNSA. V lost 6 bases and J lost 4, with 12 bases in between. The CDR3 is CASSRPDAETQYF. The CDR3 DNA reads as TGTGCCAGCAGTCGACCGGACGCAGAGACCCAGTACTTC.

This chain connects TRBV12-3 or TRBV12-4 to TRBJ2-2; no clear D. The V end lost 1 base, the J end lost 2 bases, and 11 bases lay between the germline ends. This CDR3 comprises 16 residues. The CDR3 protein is CASSLGIASNTGELFF. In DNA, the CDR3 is TGTGCCAGCAGTTTAGGGATAGCCTCAAACACCGGGGAGCTGTTTTTT.

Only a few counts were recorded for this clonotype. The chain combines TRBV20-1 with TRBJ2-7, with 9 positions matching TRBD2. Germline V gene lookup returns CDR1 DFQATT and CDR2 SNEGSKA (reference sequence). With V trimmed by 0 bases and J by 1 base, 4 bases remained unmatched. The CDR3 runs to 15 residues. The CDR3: CSARDQLAGSYEQYF. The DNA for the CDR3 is TGCAGTGCTAGAGATCAGCTAGCGGGATCCTACGAGCAGTACTTC.

The CDR3 region is CASSYFPGQGRETQYF. DNA of the CDR3: TGCGCCAGCAGTTACTTTCCGGGACAGGGGCGGGAGACCCAGTACTTC. The chain uses TRBV5-1 and TRBJ2-5; 10 bases fit TRBD1. This CDR3 is built from 16 residues. CDR1 is SGHRS and CDR2 is YFSETQ in the germline V gene. V trimming: 5 bases; J trimming: 5 bases; junction bases outside the gene matches: 12.

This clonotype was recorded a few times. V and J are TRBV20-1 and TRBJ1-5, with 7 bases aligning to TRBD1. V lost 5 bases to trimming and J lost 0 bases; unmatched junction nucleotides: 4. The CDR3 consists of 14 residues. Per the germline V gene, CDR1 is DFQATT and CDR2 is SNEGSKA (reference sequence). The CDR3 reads CSAWTGYSNQPQHF. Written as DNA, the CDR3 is TGCAGTGCTTGGACAGGTTATAGCAATCAGCCCCAGCATTTT.

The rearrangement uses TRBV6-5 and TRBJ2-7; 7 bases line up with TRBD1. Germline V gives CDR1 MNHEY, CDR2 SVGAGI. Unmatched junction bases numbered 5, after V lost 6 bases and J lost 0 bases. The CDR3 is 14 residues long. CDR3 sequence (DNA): TGTGCCAGCAGCGACAGGGACAGCTCCTACGAGCAGTACTTC. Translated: CASSDRDSSYEQYF.

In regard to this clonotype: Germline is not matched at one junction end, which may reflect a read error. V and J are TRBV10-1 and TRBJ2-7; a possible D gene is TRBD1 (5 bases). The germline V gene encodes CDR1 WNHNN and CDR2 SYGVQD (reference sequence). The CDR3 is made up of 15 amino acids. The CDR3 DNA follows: TGCGCCAGCAGTGAGGAAGGGGTTAGCTCCTACGAGCGGTACTTC. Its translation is CASSEEGVSSYERYF.

The CDR3 DNA sequence: TGTGCCTGGAGTAGGGGCAGGGGGTACGAGCAGTACTTC. Protein: CAWSRGRGYEQYF. The rearrangement uses TRBV30 and TRBJ2-7; 7 positions agree with TRBD1. The CDR3 has 13 residues. CDR1 GTSNPN and CDR2 SVGIG come from the germline V gene (reference sequence). Germline trimming cut 2 bases from V and 4 bases from J; bases unmatched to any gene: 5.

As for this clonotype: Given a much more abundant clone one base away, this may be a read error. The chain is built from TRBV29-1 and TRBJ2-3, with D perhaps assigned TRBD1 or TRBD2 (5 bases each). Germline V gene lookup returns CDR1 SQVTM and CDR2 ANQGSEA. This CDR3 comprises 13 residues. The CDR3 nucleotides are TGCAGCGTCACTAGGACACGCACAGATGCGCAGTATTTT. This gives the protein CSVTRTRTDAQYF.

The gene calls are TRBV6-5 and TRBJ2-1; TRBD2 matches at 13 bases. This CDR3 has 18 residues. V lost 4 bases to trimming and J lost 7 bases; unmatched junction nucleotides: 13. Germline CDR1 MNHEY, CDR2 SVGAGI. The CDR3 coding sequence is TGTGCCAGCAGTTTCAAGGGAAGGGGGACTAGCGGGATGAATGAGCAGTTCTTC. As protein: CASSFKGRGTSGMNEQFF.

CDR3 sequence: CASSPVAQGVYNEQFF. The DNA of the CDR3 is TGTGCCAGCAGCCCCGTTGCTCAGGGAGTATACAATGAGCAGTTCTTC. The V gene is TRBV2, the J gene TRBJ2-1; D might be TRBD1 or TRBD2, each matching 5 bases. Germline CDR1 SNHLY, CDR2 FYNNEI. The CDR3 is made up of 16 amino acids. V lost 6 bases and J lost 4, with 19 bases in between.

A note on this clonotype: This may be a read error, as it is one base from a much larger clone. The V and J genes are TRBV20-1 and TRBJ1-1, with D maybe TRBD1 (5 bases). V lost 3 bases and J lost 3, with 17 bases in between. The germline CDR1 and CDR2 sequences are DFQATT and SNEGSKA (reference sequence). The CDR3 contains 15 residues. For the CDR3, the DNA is TGCAGTGCTAGTGGAACCGGGACCGGGGACACTGAAGCTTTCTTT. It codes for CSASGTGTGDTEAFF.